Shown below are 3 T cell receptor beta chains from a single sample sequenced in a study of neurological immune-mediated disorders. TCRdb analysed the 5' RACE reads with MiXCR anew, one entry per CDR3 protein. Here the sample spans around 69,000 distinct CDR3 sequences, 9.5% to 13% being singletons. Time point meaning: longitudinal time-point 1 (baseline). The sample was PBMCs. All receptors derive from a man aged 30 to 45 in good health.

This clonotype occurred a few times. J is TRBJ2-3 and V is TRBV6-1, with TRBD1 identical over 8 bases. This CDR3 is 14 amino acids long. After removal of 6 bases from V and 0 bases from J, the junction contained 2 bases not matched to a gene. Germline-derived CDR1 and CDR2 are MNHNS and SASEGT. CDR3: CASRRQGSTDTQYF. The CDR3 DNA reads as TGTGCCAGCAGGAGACAGGGGAGCACAGATACGCAGTATTTT.

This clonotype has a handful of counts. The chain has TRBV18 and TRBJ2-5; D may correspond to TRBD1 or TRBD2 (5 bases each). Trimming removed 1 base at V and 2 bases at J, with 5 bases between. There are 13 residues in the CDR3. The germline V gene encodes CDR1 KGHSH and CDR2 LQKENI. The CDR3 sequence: CASSPRGQETQYF. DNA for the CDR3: TGTGCCAGCTCACCACGGGGGCAAGAGACCCAGTACTTC.

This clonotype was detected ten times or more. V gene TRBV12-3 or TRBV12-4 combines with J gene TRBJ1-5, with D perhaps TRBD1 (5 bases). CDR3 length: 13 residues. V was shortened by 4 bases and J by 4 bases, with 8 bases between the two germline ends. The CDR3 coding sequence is TGTGCCAGCAGTTCAGGGCGGAATCAGCCCCAGCATTTT. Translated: CASSSGRNQPQHF.